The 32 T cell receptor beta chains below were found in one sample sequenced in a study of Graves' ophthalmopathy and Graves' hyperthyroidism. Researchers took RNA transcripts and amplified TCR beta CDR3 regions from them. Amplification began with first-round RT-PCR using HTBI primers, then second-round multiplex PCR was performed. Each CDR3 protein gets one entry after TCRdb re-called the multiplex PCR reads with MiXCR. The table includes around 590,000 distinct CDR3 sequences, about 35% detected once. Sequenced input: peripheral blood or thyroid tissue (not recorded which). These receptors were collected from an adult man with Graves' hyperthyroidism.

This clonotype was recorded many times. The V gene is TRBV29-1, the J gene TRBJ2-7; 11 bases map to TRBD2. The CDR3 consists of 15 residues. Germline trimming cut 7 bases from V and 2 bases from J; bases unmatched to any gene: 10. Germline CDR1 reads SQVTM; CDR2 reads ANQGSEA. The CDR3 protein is CSARLAGGRTYEQYF. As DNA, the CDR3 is TGCAGCGCCCGGCTAGCGGGAGGAAGGACCTACGAGCAGTACTTC.

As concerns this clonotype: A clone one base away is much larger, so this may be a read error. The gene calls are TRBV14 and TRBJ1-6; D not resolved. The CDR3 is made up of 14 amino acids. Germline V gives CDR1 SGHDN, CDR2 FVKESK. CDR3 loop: CASSQGSSNSPLHF. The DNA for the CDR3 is TGTGCCAGCAGCCAAGGGTCCTCTAATTCACCCCTCCACTTT.

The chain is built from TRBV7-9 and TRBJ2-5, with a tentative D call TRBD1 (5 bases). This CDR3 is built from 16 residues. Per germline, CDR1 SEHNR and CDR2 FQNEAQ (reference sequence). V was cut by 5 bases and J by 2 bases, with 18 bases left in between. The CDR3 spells CASSDGRADLQETQYF. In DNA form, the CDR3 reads TGTGCCAGCAGCGACGGCAGGGCAGACCTACAAGAGACCCAGTACTTC.

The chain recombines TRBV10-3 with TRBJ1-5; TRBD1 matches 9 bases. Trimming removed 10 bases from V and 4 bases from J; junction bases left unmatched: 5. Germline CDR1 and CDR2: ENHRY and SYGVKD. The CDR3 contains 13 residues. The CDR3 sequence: CATRDRENQPQHF. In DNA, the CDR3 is TGTGCCACCAGGGACAGGGAAAATCAGCCCCAGCATTTT.

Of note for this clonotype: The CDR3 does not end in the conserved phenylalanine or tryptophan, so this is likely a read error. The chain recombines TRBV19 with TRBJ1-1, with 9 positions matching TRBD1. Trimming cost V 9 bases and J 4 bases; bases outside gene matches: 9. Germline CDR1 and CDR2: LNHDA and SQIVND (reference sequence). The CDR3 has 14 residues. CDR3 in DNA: TGTGCCAGCGGATACAGGGGGCAGGGCACTGAAGCTTTCCTT. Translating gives CASGYRGQGTEAFL.

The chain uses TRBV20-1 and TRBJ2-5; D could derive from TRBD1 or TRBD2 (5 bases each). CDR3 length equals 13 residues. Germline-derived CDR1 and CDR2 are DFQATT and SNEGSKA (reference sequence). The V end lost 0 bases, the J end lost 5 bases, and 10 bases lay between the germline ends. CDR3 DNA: TGCAGTGCTAGAGATCCGGGGCGGGAGACCCAGTACTTC. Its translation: CSARDPGRETQYF.

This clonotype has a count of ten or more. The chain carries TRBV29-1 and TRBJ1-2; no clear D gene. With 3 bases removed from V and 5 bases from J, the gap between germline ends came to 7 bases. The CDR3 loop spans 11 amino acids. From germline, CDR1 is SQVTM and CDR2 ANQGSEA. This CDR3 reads CSVDSGYGYTF. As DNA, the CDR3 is TGCAGCGTTGACTCGGGATATGGCTACACCTTC.

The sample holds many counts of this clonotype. As DNA, the CDR3 is TGTGCCAGCAGTCGGGACATCTCCCGGGGCGGCTACACCTTC. It translates to CASSRDISRGGYTF. The rearrangement links TRBV2 to TRBJ1-2, with D possibly TRBD1 on 6 matching bases. The CDR3 contains 14 residues. Between the trimmed V and J ends, which lost 5 bases and 8 bases, there was a span of 18 bases. The germline CDR1 and CDR2 sequences are SNHLY and FYNNEI.

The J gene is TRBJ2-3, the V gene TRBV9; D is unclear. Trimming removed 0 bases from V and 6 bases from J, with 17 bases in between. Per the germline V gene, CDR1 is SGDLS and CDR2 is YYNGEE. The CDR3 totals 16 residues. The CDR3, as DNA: TGTGCCAGCAGCGTAGGAACGCCACGACCCACGGATACGCAGTATTTT. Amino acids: CASSVGTPRPTDTQYF.

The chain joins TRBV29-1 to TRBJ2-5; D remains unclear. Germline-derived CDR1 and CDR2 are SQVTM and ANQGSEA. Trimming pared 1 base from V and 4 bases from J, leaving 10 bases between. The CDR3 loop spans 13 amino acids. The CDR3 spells CSVEVGLGETQYF. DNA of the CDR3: TGCAGCGTTGAAGTGGGTTTGGGAGAGACCCAGTACTTC.

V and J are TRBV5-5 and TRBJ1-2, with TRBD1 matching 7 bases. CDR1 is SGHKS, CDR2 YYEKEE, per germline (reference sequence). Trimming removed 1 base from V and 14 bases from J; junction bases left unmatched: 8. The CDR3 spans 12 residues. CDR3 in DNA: TGTGCCAGCAGCTTGCAGGGGGGTTCTTGGACCTTC. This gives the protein CASSLQGGSWTF.

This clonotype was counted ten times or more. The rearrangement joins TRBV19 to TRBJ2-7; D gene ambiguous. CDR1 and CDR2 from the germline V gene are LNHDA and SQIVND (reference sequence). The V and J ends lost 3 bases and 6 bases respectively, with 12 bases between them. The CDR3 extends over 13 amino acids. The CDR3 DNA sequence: TGTGCCAGTAGTATCGTGGGCCAAGGCGAGCAGTACTTC. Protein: CASSIVGQGEQYF.

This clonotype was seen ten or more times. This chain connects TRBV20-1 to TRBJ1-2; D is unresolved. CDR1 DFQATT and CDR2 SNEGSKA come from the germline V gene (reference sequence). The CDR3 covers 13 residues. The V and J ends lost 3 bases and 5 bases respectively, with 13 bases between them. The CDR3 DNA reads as TGCAGTGCTAGTTATGGAAATGATTATGGCTACACCTTC. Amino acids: CSASYGNDYGYTF.

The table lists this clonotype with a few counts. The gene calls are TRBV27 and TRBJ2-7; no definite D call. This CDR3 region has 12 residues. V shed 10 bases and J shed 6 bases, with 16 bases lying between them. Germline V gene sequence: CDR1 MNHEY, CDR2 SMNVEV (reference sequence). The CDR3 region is CATPKPALEQYF. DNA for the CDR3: TGTGCCACCCCAAAGCCCGCCCTCGAGCAGTACTTC.

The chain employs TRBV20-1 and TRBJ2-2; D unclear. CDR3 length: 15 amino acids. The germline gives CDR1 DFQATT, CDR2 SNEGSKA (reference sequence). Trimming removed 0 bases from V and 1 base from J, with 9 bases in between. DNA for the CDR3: TGCAGTGCTAGAGATCGTCTGGAGAACACCGGGGAGCTGTTTTTT. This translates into CSARDRLENTGELFF.

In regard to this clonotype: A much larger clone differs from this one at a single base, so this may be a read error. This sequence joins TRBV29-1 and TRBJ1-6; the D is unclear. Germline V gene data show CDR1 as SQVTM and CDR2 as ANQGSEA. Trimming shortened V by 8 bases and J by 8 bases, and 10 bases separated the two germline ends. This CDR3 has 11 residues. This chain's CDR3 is CSLAPDSPLHF. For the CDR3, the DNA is TGCAGCTTAGCGCCGGATTCACCCCTCCACTTT. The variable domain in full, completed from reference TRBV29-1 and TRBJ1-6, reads SAVISQKPSRDICQRGTSLTIQCQVDSQVTMMFWYRQQPGQSLTLIATANQGSEATYESGFVIDKFPISRPNLTFSTLTVSNMSPEDSSIYLCSLAPDSPLHFGNGTRLTVT.

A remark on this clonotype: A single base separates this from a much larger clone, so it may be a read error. The CDR3 protein is CASSVGSWGNTEAFF. The CDR3 DNA sequence: TGTGCCAGCAGCGTAGGGTCCTGGGGGAACACTGAAGCTTTCTTT. The chain has TRBV9 and TRBJ1-1, with D hard to call. The V end was cut by 0 bases, the J end by 1 base, with 10 bases between. This CDR3 has 15 residues. Germline-derived CDR1 and CDR2 are SGDLS and YYNGEE.

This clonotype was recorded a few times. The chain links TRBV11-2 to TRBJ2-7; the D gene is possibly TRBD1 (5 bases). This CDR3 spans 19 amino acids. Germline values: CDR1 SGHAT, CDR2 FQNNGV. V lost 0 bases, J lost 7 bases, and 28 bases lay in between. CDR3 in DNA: TGTGCCAGCAGCTTAGAATCGAGGCGGTACGGACAAGCCCCCCTGGAGCAGTACTTC. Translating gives CASSLESRRYGQAPLEQYF.

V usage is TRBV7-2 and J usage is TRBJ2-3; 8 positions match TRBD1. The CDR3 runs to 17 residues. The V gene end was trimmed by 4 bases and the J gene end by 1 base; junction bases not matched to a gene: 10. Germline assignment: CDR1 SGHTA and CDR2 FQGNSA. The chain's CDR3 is CASSSGTGASGTDTQYF. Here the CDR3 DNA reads TGTGCCAGCAGCTCCGGGACAGGTGCTAGCGGCACAGATACGCAGTATTTT.

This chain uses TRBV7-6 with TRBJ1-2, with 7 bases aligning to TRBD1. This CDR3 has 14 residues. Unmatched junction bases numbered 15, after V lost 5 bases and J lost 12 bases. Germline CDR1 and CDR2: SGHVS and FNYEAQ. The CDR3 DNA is TGTGCCAGCAGCCCTCCCCAGGGCAGAGGGGGCCACACCTTC. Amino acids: CASSPPQGRGGHTF. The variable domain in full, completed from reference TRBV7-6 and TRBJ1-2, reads GAGVSQSPRYKVTKRGQDVALRCDPISGHVSLYWYRQALGQGPEFLTYFNYEAQQDKSGLPNDRFSAERPEGSISTLTIQRTEQRDSAMYRCASSPPQGRGGHTFGSGTRLTVV.

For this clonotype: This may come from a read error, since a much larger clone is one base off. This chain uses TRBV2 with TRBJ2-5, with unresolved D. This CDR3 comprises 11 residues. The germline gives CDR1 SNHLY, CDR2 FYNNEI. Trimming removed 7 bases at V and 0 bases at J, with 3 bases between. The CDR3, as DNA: TGTGCCAGCAAGTACCAAGAGACCCAGTACTTC. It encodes CASKYQETQYF.

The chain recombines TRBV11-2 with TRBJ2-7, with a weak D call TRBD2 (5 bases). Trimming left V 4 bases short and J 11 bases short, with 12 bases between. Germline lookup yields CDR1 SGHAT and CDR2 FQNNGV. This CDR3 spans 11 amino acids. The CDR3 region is CASSSGLIKYF. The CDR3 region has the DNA TGTGCCAGCAGCTCCGGACTGATCAAGTACTTC. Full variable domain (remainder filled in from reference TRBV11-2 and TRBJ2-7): EAGVAQSPRYKIIEKRQSVAFWCNPISGHATLYWYQQILGQGPKLLIQFQNNGVVDDSQLPKDRFSAERLKGVDSTLKIQPAKLEDSAVYLCASSSGLIKYFGPGTRLTVT.

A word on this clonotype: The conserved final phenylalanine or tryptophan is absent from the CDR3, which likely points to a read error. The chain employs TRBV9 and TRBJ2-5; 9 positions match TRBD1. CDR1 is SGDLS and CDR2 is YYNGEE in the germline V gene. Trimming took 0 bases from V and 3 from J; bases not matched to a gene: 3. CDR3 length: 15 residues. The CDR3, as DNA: TGTGCCAGCAGCGTAGCCGGGACAGGGAAAGAGACCCAGTACCTC. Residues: CASSVAGTGKETQYL.

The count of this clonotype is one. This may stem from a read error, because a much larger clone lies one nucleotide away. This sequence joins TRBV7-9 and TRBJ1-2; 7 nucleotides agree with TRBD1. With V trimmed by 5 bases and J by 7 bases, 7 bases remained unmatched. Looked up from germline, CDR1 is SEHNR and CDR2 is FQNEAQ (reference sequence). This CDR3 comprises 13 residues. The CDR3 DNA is TGTGCCAGCAGCGCCCGGGACAGTATTGGCTACACCTTC. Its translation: CASSARDSIGYTF.

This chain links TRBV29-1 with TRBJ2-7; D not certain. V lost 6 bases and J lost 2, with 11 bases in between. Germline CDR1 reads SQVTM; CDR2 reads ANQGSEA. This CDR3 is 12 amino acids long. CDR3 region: CSVSTGPYEQYF. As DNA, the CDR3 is TGCAGCGTCTCTACCGGGCCCTACGAGCAGTACTTC.

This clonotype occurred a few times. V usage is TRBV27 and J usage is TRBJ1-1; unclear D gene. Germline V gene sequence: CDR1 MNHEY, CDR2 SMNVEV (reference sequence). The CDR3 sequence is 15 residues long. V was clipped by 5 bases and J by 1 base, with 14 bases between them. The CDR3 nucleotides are TGTGCCAGCAGTCCCATTCGATGGAGGAACACTGAAGCTTTCTTT. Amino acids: CASSPIRWRNTEAFF.

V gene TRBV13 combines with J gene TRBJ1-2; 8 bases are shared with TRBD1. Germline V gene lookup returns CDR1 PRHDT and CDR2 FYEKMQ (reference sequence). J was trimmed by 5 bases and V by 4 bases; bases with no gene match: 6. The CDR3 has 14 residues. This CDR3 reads CASSSADRVYGYTF. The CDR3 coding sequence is TGTGCCAGCAGCTCCGCGGACAGGGTTTATGGCTACACCTTC.

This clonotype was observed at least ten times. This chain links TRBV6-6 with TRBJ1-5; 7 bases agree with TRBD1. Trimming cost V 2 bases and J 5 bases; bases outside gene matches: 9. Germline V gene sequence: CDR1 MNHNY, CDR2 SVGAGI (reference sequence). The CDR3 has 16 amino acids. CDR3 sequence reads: CASSYPRTGRDQPQHF. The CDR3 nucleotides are TGTGCCAGCAGTTACCCTCGGACAGGCAGGGATCAGCCCCAGCATTTT.

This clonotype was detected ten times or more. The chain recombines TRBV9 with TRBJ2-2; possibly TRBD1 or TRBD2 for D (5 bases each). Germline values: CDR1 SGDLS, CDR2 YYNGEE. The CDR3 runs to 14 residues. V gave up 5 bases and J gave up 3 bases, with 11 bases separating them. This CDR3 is CASSRGEYTGELFF. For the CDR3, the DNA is TGTGCCAGCAGTAGGGGAGAATACACCGGGGAGCTGTTTTTT.

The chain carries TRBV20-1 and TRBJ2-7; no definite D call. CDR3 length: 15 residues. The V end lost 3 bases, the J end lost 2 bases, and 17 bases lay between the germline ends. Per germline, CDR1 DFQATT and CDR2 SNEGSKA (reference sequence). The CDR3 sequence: CSASADPSMAYEQYF. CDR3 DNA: TGCAGTGCTAGTGCTGACCCTTCTATGGCCTACGAGCAGTACTTC.

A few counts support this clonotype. The CDR3 nucleotides read TGTGCCAGCACCACAGGTCCCAGCCTCCCCGAGAAGAGCTATGGCTACACCTTC. Translation gives CASTTGPSLPEKSYGYTF. The chain employs TRBV6-9 and TRBJ1-2, with D tentatively TRBD1 (5 bases). This CDR3 contains 18 residues. The V end was cut by 7 bases, the J end by 4 bases, with 28 bases between. Per germline, CDR1 MNHGY and CDR2 SVAAGI.

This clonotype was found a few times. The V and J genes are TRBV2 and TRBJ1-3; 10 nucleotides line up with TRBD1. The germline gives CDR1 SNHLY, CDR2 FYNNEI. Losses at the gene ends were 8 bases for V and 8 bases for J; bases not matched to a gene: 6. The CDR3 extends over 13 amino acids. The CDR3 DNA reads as TGTGCCAGCTCTTCTGGACAGGGGGACACCATATATTTT. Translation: CASSSGQGDTIYF.